These T cell receptor beta chains were read from a single sample in a study of tumor-infiltrating lymphocytes in primary liver carcinoma. TCRdb recomputed calls from the multiplex PCR reads with MiXCR, one row per CDR3 protein. The data contain some 320,000 distinct CDR3 sequences, roughly two thirds of them singletons. The material sequenced was peripheral blood. These receptors were taken from a man aged 40-50 years with primary liver carcinoma and hepatitis B virus infection. CDR3s include the opening cysteine and the closing phenylalanine or tryptophan. A D gene is named only where the DNA matches it firmly. The size field is filled for only some rows; it gives once, few, many or a size class.

cdr3_aa	cdr3_nt	d_call	j_call	v_call	clone_size
CASTREDPAYTQYF	TGTGCCAGCACCCGGGAGGATCCCGCCTATACGCAGTATTTT	TRBD2	TRBJ2-3	TRBV7-9	NA
CASSPTGGETQYF	TGCGCCAGCAGCCCGACAGGGGGAGAGACCCAGTACTTC	TRBD1	TRBJ2-5	TRBV5-1	few
CASTNTGGLAKNIQYF	TGTGCCAGCACCAATACAGGGGGGTTAGCCAAAAACATTCAGTACTTC	NA	TRBJ2-4	TRBV21-1	NA
CASSEAGGQGPDTQYF	TGTGCCAGCAGTGAAGCAGGAGGACAGGGACCAGATACGCAGTATTTT	TRBD1	TRBJ2-3	TRBV6-1	few
CASTSGGQPQHF	TGTGCCAGCACGTCGGGGGGTCAGCCCCAGCATTTT	NA	TRBJ1-5	TRBV6-6	many
CVSSWLAAAPLSDIRYF	TGTGTCAGCAGTTGGCTAGCGGCCGCTCCGCTTTCAGACATTCGGTACTTC	TRBD2	TRBJ2-4	TRBV6-2/TRBV6-3	NA
CASSLKQGTNEKLFF	TGTGCCAGCAGCTTAAAACAGGGGACTAATGAAAAACTGTTTTTT	TRBD1	TRBJ1-4	TRBV7-8	many
CASSGWDREETQYF	TGTGCCAGCAGTGGCTGGGACAGGGAAGAGACCCAGTACTTC	TRBD1	TRBJ2-5	TRBV6-5	many
CASSLPGTGELFF	TGTGCCAGCAGTTTGCCTGGCACCGGGGAGCTGTTTTTT	NA	TRBJ2-2	TRBV6-6	many
CASSWTFEETQYF	TGCGCCAGCAGCTGGACTTTTGAAGAGACCCAGTACTTC	NA	TRBJ2-5	TRBV5-1	few